This T cell receptor (beta chain) was observed in a study of control samples from healthy donors and cancer patients. Libraries were prepared by immunoSEQ multiplex PCR; TCRdb keeps only in-frame clonotypes and omits some of them. The sample holds about 170,000 clones; just under 95% are singletons and the top ten take over 4%. CDR3 size: 15 residues. Trimming shortened V by 7 bases and J by 1 base, and 16 bases separated the two germline ends. Germline V lookup: CDR1 LNHDA, CDR2 SQIVND (reference sequence). This sequence was found in an older woman in good health. The chain uses TRBV19 and TRBJ1-1, with D hard to call. What was sequenced was blood. CDR3 sequence (DNA): TGTGCCAGTATCGCACCCTGGGCAGGGAACACTGAAGCTTTCTTT. Translated: CASIAPWAGNTEAFF. The full variable domain, rest sourced from reference TRBV19 and TRBJ1-1, is DGGITQSPKYLFRKEGQNVTLSCEQNLNHDAMYWYRQDPGQGLRLIYYSQIVNDFQKGDIAEGYSVSREKKESFPLTVTSAQKNPTAFYLCASIAPWAGNTEAFFGQGTRLTVV.